These 8 T cell receptor beta chains were sequenced from one sample in a study of cytomegalovirus exposure and HLA in healthy donors. PCR amplification relied on 60 Vbeta primers (plus 13 Jbeta primers). Produced via immunoSEQ multiplex PCR; TCRdb's table is partial and in-frame only. The sample yields 95,000 to 150,000 clones, about 73% seen once. Sequencing used PBMCs. These receptors all come from a woman between 35 and 50 years old in good health and CMV-seronegative.

This chain connects TRBV4-1 to TRBJ2-1; tentative D call: TRBD2 (6 bases). V was clipped by 1 base and J by 4 bases, with 11 bases between them. The CDR3 covers 15 residues. Per the germline V gene, CDR1 is MGHRA and CDR2 is YSYEKL. The CDR3 loop reads CASSQAGVGYNEQFF. CDR3 in DNA: TGCGCCAGCAGCCAAGCGGGAGTAGGATACAATGAGCAGTTCTTC.

V is TRBV27 and J is TRBJ2-7; 9 bases align to TRBD1. Trimming took 9 bases from V and 2 from J; bases not matched to a gene: 2. The CDR3 contains 12 residues. Germline V lookup: CDR1 MNHEY, CDR2 SMNVEV (reference sequence). The CDR3 DNA reads TGTGCCAGTCGGGACAGGGCCTACGAGCAGTACTTC. Translated, it gives CASRDRAYEQYF.

On this clone itself: The sample holds other DNA sequences that translate to the same CDR3. The genes are TRBV6-5 and TRBJ1-3; possible D gene TRBD1, 6 bases. The V end was cut by 0 bases, the J end by 4 bases, with 10 bases between. This CDR3 has 15 amino acids. Germline loops: CDR1 MNHEY, CDR2 SVGAGI. The CDR3 DNA reads TGTGCCAGCAGTTACTCGACAGGACGCGGAAACACCATATATTTT. Translation gives CASSYSTGRGNTIYF.

This chain connects TRBV28 to TRBJ1-4; possible D gene TRBD1, 5 bases. CDR1 MDHEN and CDR2 SYDVKM come from the germline V gene. Trimming took 4 bases from V and 7 from J, leaving 16 bases between them. The CDR3 covers 15 residues. The CDR3 DNA follows: TGTGCCAGCAGTTCGCTGGGGGGGTACGGTGAAAAACTGTTTTTT. It translates to CASSSLGGYGEKLFF.

Relative to its sample, this clone is medium-sized (0.01 to 0.1%). The V call is TRBV5-4, the J call TRBJ2-5; 8 positions agree with TRBD1. V dropped 4 bases and J dropped 5; count of bases not matched to a gene: 4. The CDR3 is made up of 13 amino acids. The V gene's germline CDR1 is SGHNT and CDR2 YYREEE (reference sequence). CDR3 loop: CASSEDRVETQYF. Here the CDR3 DNA reads TGTGCCAGCAGCGAGGACAGGGTTGAGACCCAGTACTTC.

V usage is TRBV19 and J usage is TRBJ1-5; no clear D. This CDR3 has 12 amino acids. V was pared by 4 bases and J by 5 bases, with 6 bases between. Germline CDR1 reads LNHDA; CDR2 reads SQIVND (reference sequence). The CDR3 loop reads CASSNRDQPQHF. The CDR3 DNA follows: TGTGCCAGTAGTAATAGAGATCAGCCCCAGCATTTT. Based on the CDR3 plus reference TRBV19 and TRBJ1-5, the full variable domain is DGGITQSPKYLFRKEGQNVTLSCEQNLNHDAMYWYRQDPGQGLRLIYYSQIVNDFQKGDIAEGYSVSREKKESFPLTVTSAQKNPTAFYLCASSNRDQPQHFGDGTRLSIL.

This clone was detected only once. The chain recombines TRBV5-1 with TRBJ2-1; tentative D call: TRBD2 (7 bases). CDR3 size: 14 residues. The ends were cut back, 0 bases at V and 10 bases at J, with 14 bases in the middle. Germline V gene data show CDR1 as SGHRS and CDR2 as YFSETQ. CDR3 bases: TGCGCCAGCAGCTTGGTGGCGGGGGCTAAGGAGCAGTTCTTC. It codes for CASSLVAGAKEQFF.

The chain carries TRBV28 and TRBJ1-3; D remains ambiguous. In germline, CDR1 is MDHEN, CDR2 SYDVKM. This CDR3 region has 12 residues. V was pared by 8 bases and J by 6 bases, with 11 bases between. The CDR3 here is CASGGQENTIYF. CDR3 nucleotides: TGTGCCAGCGGAGGCCAGGAAAACACCATATATTTT.